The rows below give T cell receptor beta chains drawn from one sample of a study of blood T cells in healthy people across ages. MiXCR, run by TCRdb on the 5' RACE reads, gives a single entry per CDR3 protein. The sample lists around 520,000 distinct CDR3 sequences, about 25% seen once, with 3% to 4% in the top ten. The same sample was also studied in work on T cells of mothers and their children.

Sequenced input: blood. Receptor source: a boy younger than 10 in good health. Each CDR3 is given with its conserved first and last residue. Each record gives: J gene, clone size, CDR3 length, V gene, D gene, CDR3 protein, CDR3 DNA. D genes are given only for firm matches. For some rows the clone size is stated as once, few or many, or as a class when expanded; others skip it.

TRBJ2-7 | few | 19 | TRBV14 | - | CASSPQPLPRDIVSYEQYF | TGTGCCAGCAGCCCACAACCCCTACCACGGGACATCGTATCCTACGAGCAGTACTTC
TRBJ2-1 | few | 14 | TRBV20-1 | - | CSARDRGLSNEQFF | TGCAGTGCTAGAGATAGGGGACTCAGCAATGAGCAGTTCTTC
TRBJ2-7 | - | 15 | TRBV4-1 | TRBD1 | CASSPYRDRGGEQYF | TGCGCCAGCAGCCCGTATAGGGACAGGGGAGGCGAGCAGTACTTC
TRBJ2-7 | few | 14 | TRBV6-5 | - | CASSNGQPIYEQYF | TGTGCCAGCAGTAACGGACAGCCAATCTACGAGCAGTACTTC
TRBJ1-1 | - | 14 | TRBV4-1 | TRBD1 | CASSQEGTGAEAFF | TGCGCCAGCAGCCAAGAAGGGACAGGGGCTGAAGCTTTCTTT
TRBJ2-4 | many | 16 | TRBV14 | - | CASSPTRGLAKNIQYF | TGTGCCAGCAGCCCAACCAGGGGTTTAGCCAAAAACATTCAGTACTTC
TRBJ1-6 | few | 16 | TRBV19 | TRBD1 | CASSMDRTNYNSPLHF | TGTGCCAGTAGTATGGACAGGACAAATTATAATTCACCCCTCCACTTT
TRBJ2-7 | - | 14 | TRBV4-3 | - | CASSQVVGDYEQYF | TGCGCCAGCAGCCAAGTGGTCGGAGACTACGAGCAGTACTTC
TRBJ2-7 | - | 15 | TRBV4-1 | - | CASSPSPFDIYEQYF | TGCGCCAGCAGCCCATCCCCCTTTGACATCTACGAGCAGTACTTC
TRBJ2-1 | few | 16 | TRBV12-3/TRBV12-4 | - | CASSRRTRSSYNEQFF | TGTGCCAGCAGTCGAAGAACTAGAAGCTCCTACAATGAGCAGTTCTTC
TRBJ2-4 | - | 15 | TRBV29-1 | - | CSVEWGSGAKNIQYF | TGCAGCGTTGAATGGGGGAGTGGGGCCAAAAACATTCAGTACTTC
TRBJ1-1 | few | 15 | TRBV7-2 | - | CASSSLYRLNTEAFF | TGTGCCAGCAGCTCGTTGTACAGGCTGAACACTGAAGCTTTCTTT
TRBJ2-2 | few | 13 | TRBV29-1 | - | CSVEAGSAGELFF | TGCAGCGTTGAGGCGGGGAGTGCCGGGGAGCTGTTTTTT
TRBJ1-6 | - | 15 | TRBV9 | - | CASNDGGSGVSPLHF | TGTGCCAGCAACGATGGGGGAAGTGGGGTATCACCCCTCCACTTT
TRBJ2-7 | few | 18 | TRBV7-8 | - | CASSFTDHPGLWANEQYF | TGTGCCAGCAGCTTCACGGACCATCCGGGACTTTGGGCTAACGAGCAGTACTTC
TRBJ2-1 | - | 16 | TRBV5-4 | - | CASSLGRAGSYNEQFF | TGTGCCAGCAGCTTGGGGAGGGCCGGCTCCTACAATGAGCAGTTCTTC
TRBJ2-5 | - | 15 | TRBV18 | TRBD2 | CASSPVPSGEETQYF | TGTGCCAGCTCACCAGTTCCTAGCGGAGAAGAGACCCAGTACTTC
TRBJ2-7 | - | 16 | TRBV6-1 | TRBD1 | CASSEEGGTGAREQYF | TGTGCCAGCAGTGAAGAAGGGGGGACAGGGGCGCGCGAGCAGTACTTC
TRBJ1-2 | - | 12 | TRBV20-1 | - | CSTHALLYGYTF | TGCAGTACCCATGCCCTACTCTATGGTTACACCTTC
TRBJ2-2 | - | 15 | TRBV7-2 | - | CASSSTGGISGELFF | TGTGCCAGCAGCTCCACCGGTGGTATCTCCGGGGAGCTGTTTTTT
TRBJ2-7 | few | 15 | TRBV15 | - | CATSSLQGGPYEQYF | TGTGCCACCAGCAGTCTACAGGGGGGGCCCTACGAGCAGTACTTC
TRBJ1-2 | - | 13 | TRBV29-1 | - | CSVGQPLNYGYTF | TGCAGCGTCGGACAGCCTTTGAACTATGGCTACACCTTC
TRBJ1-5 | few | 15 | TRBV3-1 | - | CASSQGGRSDQPQHF | TGTGCCAGCAGCCAAGGGGGCAGGAGCGATCAGCCCCAGCATTTT
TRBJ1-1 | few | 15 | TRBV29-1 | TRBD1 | CSTGAGGYGNTEAFF | TGCAGCACCGGTGCAGGGGGATACGGGAACACTGAAGCTTTCTTT
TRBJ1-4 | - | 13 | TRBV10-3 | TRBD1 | CAISGTEGEKLFF | TGTGCCATCAGCGGGACAGAAGGCGAAAAACTGTTTTTT
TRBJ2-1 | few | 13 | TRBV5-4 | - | CASSLVGPGEQFF | TGTGCCAGCAGCTTGGTGGGGCCGGGTGAGCAGTTCTTC
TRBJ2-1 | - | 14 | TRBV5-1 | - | CASSLLWGHAEQFF | TGCGCCAGCAGCTTGTTATGGGGGCATGCTGAGCAGTTCTTC
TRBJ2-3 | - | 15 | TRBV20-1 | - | CSATPEWASTDTQYF | TGCAGTGCTACCCCCGAGTGGGCCAGCACAGATACGCAGTATTTT
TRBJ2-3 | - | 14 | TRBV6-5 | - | CASGQGLSQDTQYF | TGTGCCAGCGGACAGGGACTATCACAGGATACGCAGTATTTT
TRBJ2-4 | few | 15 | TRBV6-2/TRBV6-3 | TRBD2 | CASNLAGGPYDIQYF | TGTGCCAGCAACCTAGCGGGAGGGCCGTATGACATTCAGTACTTC
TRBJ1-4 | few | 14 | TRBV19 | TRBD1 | CASGDRGLGEKLFF | TGTGCCAGTGGAGACAGGGGGCTCGGTGAAAAACTGTTTTTT
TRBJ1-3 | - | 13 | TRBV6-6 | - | CASSVWAGNTIYF | TGTGCCAGCAGTGTGTGGGCTGGAAACACCATATATTTT
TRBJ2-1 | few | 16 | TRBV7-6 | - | CASSLTVSISYNEQFF | TGTGCCAGCAGCTTAACCGTCTCCATCTCCTACAATGAGCAGTTCTTC
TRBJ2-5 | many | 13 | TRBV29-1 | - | CSVDPGAQETQYF | TGCAGCGTTGACCCGGGGGCCCAAGAGACCCAGTACTTC
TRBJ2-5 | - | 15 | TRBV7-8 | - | CASSGRGQVGETQYF | TGTGCCAGCAGCGGCAGGGGTCAGGTGGGGGAGACCCAGTACTTC
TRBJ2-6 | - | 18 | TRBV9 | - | CASSPVGRGSSGANVLTF | TGTGCCAGCAGCCCCGTAGGGCGGGGAAGCTCTGGGGCCAACGTCCTGACTTTC
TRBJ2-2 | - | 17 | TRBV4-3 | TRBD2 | CASSQEYSGVYTGELFF | TGCGCCAGCAGCCAAGAATATAGCGGGGTATACACCGGGGAGCTGTTTTTT
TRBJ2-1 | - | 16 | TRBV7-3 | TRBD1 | CASSKTGTAHWNEQFF | TGTGCCAGCAGCAAGACCGGGACAGCTCACTGGAATGAGCAGTTCTTC
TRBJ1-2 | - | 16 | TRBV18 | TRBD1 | CASSPVRQGAFYGYTF | TGTGCCAGCTCACCAGTCCGACAGGGGGCTTTCTATGGCTACACCTTC
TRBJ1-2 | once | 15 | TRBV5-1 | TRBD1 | CASRPGTGFNYGYTF | TGCGCCAGCCGTCCCGGGACAGGGTTTAACTATGGCTACACCTTC
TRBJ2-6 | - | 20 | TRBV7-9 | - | CTSSLEPVTLTASGANVLTF | TGTACCAGCAGCTTAGAGCCGGTAACCTTGACAGCATCTGGGGCCAACGTCCTGACTTTC
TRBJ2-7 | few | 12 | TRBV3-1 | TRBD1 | CASSPGGSEQYF | TGTGCCAGCAGCCCAGGGGGCTCCGAGCAGTACTTC
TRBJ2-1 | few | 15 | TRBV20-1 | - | CSASPLAGPFYEQFF | TGCAGTGCTAGCCCCCTGGCGGGCCCCTTTTATGAGCAGTTCTTC
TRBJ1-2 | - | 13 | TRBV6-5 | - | CASSYPEGLGYTF | TGTGCCAGCAGTTACCCCGAAGGTTTGGGCTACACCTTC
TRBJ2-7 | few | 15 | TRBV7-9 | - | CASSNPGHRVVEQYF | TGTGCCAGCAGCAACCCGGGACATAGGGTCGTCGAGCAGTACTTC
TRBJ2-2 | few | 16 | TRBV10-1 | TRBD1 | CASSGPGTGDTGELFF | TGCGCCAGCAGTGGACCCGGGACAGGGGACACCGGGGAGCTGTTTTTT
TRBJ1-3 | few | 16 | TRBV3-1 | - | CASSQGGPFSGNTIYF | TGTGCCAGCAGCCAAGGTGGACCCTTCTCTGGAAACACCATATATTTT
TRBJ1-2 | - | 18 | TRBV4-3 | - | CASSDYMKAETPNYGYTF | TGCGCCAGCAGCGACTATATGAAGGCGGAAACCCCTAACTATGGCTACACCTTC
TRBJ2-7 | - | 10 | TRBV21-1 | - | CASSKDPSRF | TGTGCCAGCAGCAAAGACCCTAGTCGGTTC
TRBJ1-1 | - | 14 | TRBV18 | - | CASSPRRENTEAFF | TGTGCCAGCTCACCACGTCGGGAAAACACTGAAGCTTTCTTT
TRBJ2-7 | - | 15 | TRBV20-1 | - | CSASGGWPGTYEQYF | TGCAGTGCTAGTGGGGGATGGCCAGGGACCTACGAGCAGTACTTC
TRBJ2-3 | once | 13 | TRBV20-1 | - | CSASLGTTDTQYF | TGCAGTGCTAGTCTGGGAACCACAGATACGCAGTATTTT